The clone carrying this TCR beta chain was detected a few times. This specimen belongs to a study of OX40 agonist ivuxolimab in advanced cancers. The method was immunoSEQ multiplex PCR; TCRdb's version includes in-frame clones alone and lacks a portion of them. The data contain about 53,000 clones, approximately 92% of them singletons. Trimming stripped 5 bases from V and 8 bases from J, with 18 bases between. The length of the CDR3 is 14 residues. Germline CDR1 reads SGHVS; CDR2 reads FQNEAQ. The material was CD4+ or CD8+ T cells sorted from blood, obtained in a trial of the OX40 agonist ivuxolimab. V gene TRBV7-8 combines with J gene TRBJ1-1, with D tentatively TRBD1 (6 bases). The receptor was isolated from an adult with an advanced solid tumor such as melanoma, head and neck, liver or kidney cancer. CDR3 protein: CASSPQGSSGEAFF. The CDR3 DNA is TGTGCCAGCAGCCCCCAGGGGTCGTCAGGGGAAGCTTTCTTT.